What follows are 2 T cell receptor beta chains derived from one specimen sequenced in a study of T-cell reconstitution after alpha-beta-depleted transplantation in children. For TCRbeta, the library was prepared with unique molecular identifiers. TCRdb re-analysed the PCR reads in MiXCR, keeping a single row per CDR3 protein. The sample has about 610,000 distinct CDR3 sequences; about 11% are singletons. This specimen consisted of PBMCs from the stem cell graft donor, obtained from the stem cell graft. These receptor sequences come from a human donor who donated a stem cell graft to a child with acute myeloid leukemia.

This CDR3 is CATSRVSRGRRETQYF. CDR3 coding DNA: TGTGCCACCAGCAGAGTTTCCCGCGGGAGAAGGGAGACCCAGTACTTC. This chain joins TRBV15 and TRBJ2-5; 7 nucleotides line up with TRBD2. The V gene end was trimmed by 1 base and the J gene end by 5 bases; junction bases not matched to a gene: 10. The CDR3 covers 16 residues. CDR1 is LNHNV and CDR2 is YYDKDF in the germline V gene (reference sequence).

This clonotype came up many times. The CDR3 end shows no conserved phenylalanine or tryptophan, and so a read error is likely. This sequence joins TRBV20-1 and TRBJ2-5; D ambiguous. Trimming took 1 base from V and 2 from J, leaving 5 bases between them. CDR3 length equals 12 residues. CDR1 and CDR2 from the germline V gene are DFQATT and SNEGSKA (reference sequence). In DNA form, the CDR3 reads TGCAGTGCTAGAGTGGGGCAAGAGACCCAGTACTCC. It encodes CSARVGQETQYS.